Presented here are 31 T cell receptor beta chains from one specimen sequenced in a study of neurological immune-mediated disorders. MiXCR, applied by TCRdb to the 5' RACE reads, yields one record per CDR3 protein. This repertoire shows some 50,000 distinct CDR3 sequences, around 2% found once; its top ten account for 2.2%. The sample taken for sequencing was PBMCs. Every receptor here comes from a middle-aged woman with multiple sclerosis.

This clonotype was observed many times. The chain employs TRBV7-9 and TRBJ2-7; weak D call: TRBD2 (6 bases). Germline lookup yields CDR1 SEHNR and CDR2 FQNEAQ (reference sequence). V lost 4 bases, J lost 1 base, and 8 bases lay in between. This CDR3 has 13 residues. The CDR3 sequence: CASSWAGSYEQYF. The CDR3, as DNA: TGTGCCAGCAGCTGGGCGGGATCCTACGAGCAGTACTTC.

The table lists this clonotype with many counts. This chain connects TRBV5-1 to TRBJ1-4; D call uncertain. V was cut by 4 bases and J by 5 bases, with 12 bases left in between. The V gene's germline CDR1 is SGHRS and CDR2 YFSETQ. The CDR3 covers 14 residues. DNA for the CDR3: TGCGCCAGCAGCCCGGGTGGTCTCAATGAAAAACTGTTTTTT. This sequence encodes CASSPGGLNEKLFF.

This clonotype appeared many times. This chain links TRBV3-1 with TRBJ2-2, with 7 bases lining up with TRBD1. V lost 4 bases, J lost 0 bases, and 5 bases stayed unmatched. Germline-derived CDR1 and CDR2 are LGHDT and YNNKEL (reference sequence). The CDR3 has 16 residues. The CDR3 loop is CASSPTDRANTGELFF. CDR3 nucleotides: TGTGCCAGCAGCCCTACCGACAGGGCGAACACCGGGGAGCTGTTTTTT.

This clonotype was recorded at least ten times. The rearrangement uses TRBV5-1 and TRBJ2-1; 7 nucleotides match TRBD1. Germline values: CDR1 SGHRS, CDR2 YFSETQ. CDR3 length equals 13 residues. V shed 0 bases, J shed 10 bases, and the junction held 4 bases outside the gene matches. CDR3 sequence (DNA): TGCGCCAGCAGCTTGGAACAGGGGATGGAGCAGTTCTTC. Translated, it gives CASSLEQGMEQFF.

This clonotype appeared many times. The chain combines TRBV15 with TRBJ2-1; tentative D call: TRBD1 (5 bases). V dropped 0 bases and J dropped 9 bases, with 15 bases sitting between them. The germline gives CDR1 LNHNV, CDR2 YYDKDF (reference sequence). This CDR3 is built from 15 residues. The CDR3 coding sequence is TGTGCCACCAGCAGAGAGGGGCAGGGATGGAGTGAGCAGTTCTTC. It yields the protein CATSREGQGWSEQFF.

This clonotype was observed many times. CDR3 region: CARSLGGSHNEQFF. In DNA, the CDR3 is TGTGCCCGCTCCTTGGGAGGGTCACACAATGAGCAGTTCTTC. The V call is TRBV7-2, the J call TRBJ2-1; 7 nucleotides match TRBD2. V lost 11 bases and J lost 5; bases outside the gene matches: 12. CDR1 and CDR2 (germline): SGHTA, FQGNSA. The CDR3 totals 14 residues.

There are many counts of this clonotype. The chain joins TRBV20-1 to TRBJ2-2; 8 bases are a match to TRBD2. Germline CDR1 and CDR2: DFQATT and SNEGSKA (reference sequence). V lost 4 bases and J lost 4; bases outside the gene matches: 11. The CDR3 runs 16 residues. The CDR3 here is CSATDAVRGGTGELFF. In DNA, the CDR3 is TGCAGTGCTACCGATGCTGTCCGGGGGGGCACCGGGGAGCTGTTTTTT.

This clonotype was seen at least ten times. The chain has TRBV12-3 or TRBV12-4 and TRBJ2-7, with 13 positions matching TRBD2. V lost 6 bases, J lost 2 bases, and 4 bases stayed unmatched. The CDR3 is made up of 15 amino acids. CDR3 coding DNA: TGTGCCAGCAGGCCCACTAGCGGGGGGGCCTACGAGCAGTACTTC. Translating gives CASRPTSGGAYEQYF.

The sample holds many counts of this clonotype. V is TRBV5-1 and J is TRBJ2-6; D not resolved. The V and J ends lost 4 bases and 4 bases respectively, with 9 bases between them. Germline V gene data show CDR1 as SGHRS and CDR2 as YFSETQ. The CDR3 runs 14 residues. In nucleotides, the CDR3 is TGCGCCAGCAGCCTGAGGACGGGGGCCAACGTCCTGACTTTC. Encoded protein: CASSLRTGANVLTF.

This clonotype was counted at least ten times. CDR3: CSARGEGTYEQYF. The DNA for the CDR3 is TGCAGTGCCCGGGGGGAGGGGACCTACGAGCAGTACTTC. The V and J genes are TRBV20-1 and TRBJ2-7; 7 bases match TRBD2. The CDR3 consists of 13 residues. Losses at the gene ends were 6 bases for V and 2 bases for J; bases not matched to a gene: 7. Germline CDR1 reads DFQATT; CDR2 reads SNEGSKA (reference sequence).

On this clonotype itself: Here the CDR3 omits its conserved ending phenylalanine or tryptophan, so a read error is the likely source. The chain carries TRBV29-1 and TRBJ1-2, with D possibly being TRBD1 (6 bases). The CDR3 spans 13 residues. Germline-derived CDR1 and CDR2 are SQVTM and ANQGSEA. V was trimmed by 5 bases and J by 4 bases, leaving 14 bases between them. The chain's CDR3 is CSVSGQNLYGYTC. CDR3 sequence (DNA): TGCAGCGTTTCCGGACAGAACCTCTATGGCTACACCTGC.

This clonotype was observed many times. The gene calls are TRBV5-1 and TRBJ2-3; 8 bases align to TRBD1. After removal of 2 bases from V and 0 bases from J, the junction contained 2 bases not matched to a gene. CDR1 is SGHRS and CDR2 is YFSETQ in the germline V gene. The CDR3 has 15 residues. CDR3 residues: CASSFQGASTDTQYF. DNA for the CDR3: TGCGCCAGCAGCTTCCAGGGGGCTAGCACAGATACGCAGTATTTT.

In its sample, this clonotype was seen many times. The V and J genes are TRBV5-1 and TRBJ2-2; 9 bases agree with TRBD1. After removal of 3 bases from V and 6 bases from J, the junction contained 6 bases not matched to a gene. Germline V lookup: CDR1 SGHRS, CDR2 YFSETQ. There are 15 residues in the CDR3. As DNA, the CDR3 is TGCGCCAGCAGCTCCGGGACAGGGTCGGCCGGGGAGCTGTTTTTT. Translating it yields CASSSGTGSAGELFF.

This clonotype was counted ten times or more. The chain recombines TRBV7-9 with TRBJ1-6, with D unresolved. V lost 1 base and J 7 bases, leaving 5 bases between the germline ends. Germline-derived CDR1 and CDR2 are SEHNR and FQNEAQ (reference sequence). This CDR3 is built from 13 residues. The CDR3 DNA sequence: TGTGCCAGCAGCTTAGAAAGCAATTCACCCCTCCACTTT. Translating gives CASSLESNSPLHF.

There are many counts of this clonotype. J is TRBJ2-2 and V is TRBV20-1; D uncertain. The CDR3 has 14 residues. Trimming cost V 3 bases and J 1 base, with 9 bases left between them. Germline V gene lookup returns CDR1 DFQATT and CDR2 SNEGSKA (reference sequence). The CDR3 loop reads CSARVPENTGELFF. CDR3 sequence (DNA): TGCAGTGCTAGGGTTCCGGAGAACACCGGGGAGCTGTTTTTT.

This clonotype was recorded at least ten times. This sequence joins TRBV4-2 and TRBJ2-5; 8 nucleotides agree with TRBD2. CDR3 length: 15 amino acids. CDR1 LGHNA and CDR2 YNFKEQ come from the germline V gene. V lost 1 base, J lost 2 bases, and 3 bases stayed unmatched. The CDR3 here is CASSQGRGGQETQYF. In DNA form, the CDR3 reads TGTGCCAGCAGCCAAGGACGGGGGGGGCAAGAGACCCAGTACTTC.

This clonotype was recorded at least ten times. CDR3 sequence: CASTGQLAGELFF. Here the CDR3 DNA reads TGTGCCAGCACGGGACAGCTTGCCGGGGAGCTGTTTTTT. The V and J genes are TRBV12-3 or TRBV12-4 and TRBJ2-2; 7 positions match TRBD1. Trimming removed 7 bases from V and 6 bases from J; junction bases left unmatched: 5. The CDR3 runs 13 residues.

This clonotype was observed many times. V is TRBV5-1 and J is TRBJ1-2; D gene unclear. The CDR3 contains 13 residues. The ends were cut back, 0 bases at V and 6 bases at J, with 9 bases in the middle. Germline CDR1 SGHRS, CDR2 YFSETQ. The CDR3 DNA sequence: TGCGCCAGCAGCTTGGGCAGCTTTGATGGCTACACCTTC. This sequence encodes CASSLGSFDGYTF.

This clonotype was picked up a small number of times. V usage is TRBV20-1 and J usage is TRBJ2-1; TRBD2 matches at 9 bases. The CDR3 spans 14 residues. CDR1 and CDR2 from the germline V gene are DFQATT and SNEGSKA (reference sequence). J lost 7 bases, V lost 4 bases, and 8 bases had no gene match. The CDR3 sequence is CSAKSGSGGNEQFF. CDR3 DNA: TGCAGTGCTAAATCGGGTAGCGGGGGTAATGAGCAGTTCTTC.

This clonotype was counted ten times or more. The rearrangement uses TRBV6-5 and TRBJ1-3, with D unclear. The V end lost 0 bases, the J end lost 2 bases, and 5 bases lay between the germline ends. CDR1 is MNHEY and CDR2 is SVGAGI in the germline V gene. The CDR3 has 14 amino acids. CDR3 bases: TGTGCCAGCAGTTACTCGCGGGCTGGAAACACCATATATTTT. It codes for CASSYSRAGNTIYF.

This clonotype came up many times. The chain links TRBV9 to TRBJ2-1; D remains unclear. Trimming removed 7 bases at V and 2 bases at J, with 10 bases between. The CDR3 covers 13 residues. The germline V gene has CDR1 SGDLS and CDR2 YYNGEE. CDR3 sequence: CASGKGAYNEQFF. CDR3 DNA: TGTGCCAGCGGAAAGGGCGCCTACAATGAGCAGTTCTTC.

This clonotype was counted many times. This sequence joins TRBV29-1 and TRBJ2-3, with 12 nucleotides matching TRBD2. In germline, CDR1 is SQVTM, CDR2 ANQGSEA. The CDR3 totals 14 residues. Unmatched junction bases numbered 3, after V lost 3 bases and J lost 5 bases. The CDR3: CSVEASGGGDTQYF. The CDR3 DNA reads as TGCAGCGTTGAGGCTAGCGGGGGGGGAGATACGCAGTATTTT.

This clonotype was recorded at least ten times. CDR3 amino acids: CSVELPGDIQYF. CDR3 in DNA: TGCAGCGTCGAACTCCCGGGGGACATTCAGTACTTC. The chain is built from TRBV29-1 and TRBJ2-4, with a weak D call TRBD2 (6 bases). Germline lookup yields CDR1 SQVTM and CDR2 ANQGSEA. V dropped 6 bases and J dropped 8 bases, with 14 bases sitting between them. This CDR3 contains 12 residues.

This clonotype was observed many times. The rearrangement joins TRBV20-1 to TRBJ2-3; 9 bases line up with TRBD1. The CDR3 sequence is 14 residues long. CDR1 DFQATT and CDR2 SNEGSKA come from the germline V gene (reference sequence). Losses at the gene ends were 4 bases for V and 2 bases for J; bases not matched to a gene: 4. The CDR3 DNA sequence: TGCAGTGCTACCCGGGACAGGGCCACAGATACGCAGTATTTT. It codes for CSATRDRATDTQYF.

A word on this clonotype: This could be a read error, since a much larger clone is one nucleotide away. The rearrangement links TRBV7-9 to TRBJ1-2, with D possibly matching TRBD1 (6 bases). Germline values: CDR1 SEHNR, CDR2 FQNEAQ (reference sequence). The CDR3 covers 14 residues. Trimming took off 5 bases at V and 5 bases at J, with 15 bases between the two ends. The CDR3 reads CASSQILDSYGYTF. CDR3 in DNA: TGTGCCAGCAGCCAAATATTGGACAGTTATGGCTACACCTTC.

In this sample, this clonotype turned up many times. DNA for the CDR3: TGTGCCAGCAGCTTAGTGGAGGGACGACACTACGAGCAGTACTTC. Translation: CASSLVEGRHYEQYF. The rearrangement links TRBV11-3 to TRBJ2-7, with a possible D match to TRBD2 (6 bases). The CDR3 runs 15 residues. Trimming left V 1 base short and J 3 bases short, with 13 bases between. Per the germline V gene, CDR1 is SGHNT and CDR2 is YENEEA.

This clonotype was seen a few times. The chain uses TRBV20-1 and TRBJ2-2; D call uncertain. Germline V CDR1 and CDR2: DFQATT, SNEGSKA (reference sequence). The CDR3 has 13 amino acids. V dropped 2 bases and J dropped 5 bases, with 9 bases sitting between them. The CDR3 region has the DNA TGCAGTGCTAGAACAGTGGGGACCGGGGAGCTGTTTTTT. Its translation: CSARTVGTGELFF.

This clonotype was recorded at least ten times. This chain connects TRBV20-1 to TRBJ2-1, with TRBD2 matching over 10 bases. Trimming at V came to 0 bases and at J to 9 bases, leaving 8 bases not matched to a gene. Germline lookup yields CDR1 DFQATT and CDR2 SNEGSKA (reference sequence). This CDR3 region has 15 residues. The CDR3 protein is CSARELAGTGTEQFF. Here the CDR3 DNA reads TGCAGTGCTAGAGAACTAGCGGGGACGGGGACTGAGCAGTTCTTC.

This clonotype occurred many times. The rearrangement joins TRBV3-1 to TRBJ2-6; no reliable D call. The V gene lost 2 bases and the J gene lost 2 bases, with 7 bases spanning the gap. The CDR3 has 15 residues. From germline, CDR1 is LGHDT and CDR2 YNNKEL (reference sequence). This CDR3 reads CASSQRRTGANVLTF. CDR3 DNA: TGTGCCAGCAGCCAAAGGCGAACTGGGGCCAACGTCCTGACTTTC.

Comments on this clonotype: This may be a read error, as it is one base from a much larger clone. The chain has TRBV20-1 and TRBJ1-6, with 8 bases fitting TRBD1. The CDR3 runs 13 residues. The germline CDR1 and CDR2 sequences are DFQATT and SNEGSKA (reference sequence). CDR3 residues: CSARGQGLSPLNF. CDR3 bases: TGCAGTGCCAGAGGACAGGGTCTTTCACCCCTCAACTTT.

This clonotype was found many times. The chain carries TRBV7-9 and TRBJ2-1; D perhaps matches TRBD1 (7 bases). Germline assignment: CDR1 SEHNR and CDR2 FQNEAQ (reference sequence). Trimming pared 8 bases from V and 7 bases from J, leaving 27 bases between. The length of the CDR3 is 17 residues. CDR3 amino acids: CASWTGGGWRAENEQFF. CDR3 DNA: TGTGCCAGCTGGACCGGAGGGGGCTGGCGAGCTGAAAATGAGCAGTTCTTC.